Given below is one TCR beta chain in context. The data were taken from a study of blood T cell repertoires in COVID-19. Whole-study context: The cDNA or gDNA used as material had been derived from T cells, B-cell-depleted T cells, or PBMCs.

In the source study's methods: From reference gene primer amplification, estimates of nucleated cell counts were derived. TCRdb keeps only in-frame clones here, not all; method: immunoSEQ multiplex PCR. V and J calls and clone size are those listed in that table; D and trimming were worked out from the DNA. The sample shows some 150,000 clones, 80% to 90% of them seen only once. The CDR3 loop spans 11 amino acids. V lost 2 bases to trimming and J lost 14 bases, with 10 bases between them. Germline assignment: CDR1 KGHSH and CDR2 LQKENI. The rearrangement links TRBV18 to TRBJ2-1; D is possibly TRBD1 (5 bases). Sequenced sample: peripheral blood. The source is a woman between 55 and 75 years old with COVID-19, enrolled during active disease. This chain's CDR3 is CASSPGQGEFF. DNA of the CDR3: TGTGCCAGCTCACCAGGCCAGGGTGAGTTCTTC.